Each of the 11 T cell receptor beta chains below was sequenced from the same sample in a study of T-cell reconstitution after alpha-beta-depleted transplantation in children. As it was prepared, the TCRbeta library received unique molecular identifiers. Each CDR3 protein is one row after TCRdb ran MiXCR on the PCR reads. This sample yields about 610,000 distinct CDR3 sequences, of which about 11% are seen a single time; around 4% belongs to the top ten. The specimen was PBMCs from the stem cell graft donor, collected from the stem cell graft. The receptor source for this set is a human donor who donated a stem cell graft to a child with acute myeloid leukemia.

This rearrangement joins TRBV5-1 to TRBJ2-1; TRBD2 matches at 9 bases. From germline, CDR1 is SGHRS and CDR2 YFSETQ. The CDR3 has 15 residues. J lost 10 bases, V lost 4 bases, and 12 bases had no gene match. CDR3 loop: CASSQTSGSTREQFF. DNA for the CDR3: TGCGCCAGCAGCCAAACTAGCGGGTCGACGAGGGAGCAGTTCTTC.

This CDR3 reads CASRGDGATDTQYF. The CDR3 bases are TGTGCCAGCAGGGGGGACGGCGCGACAGATACGCAGTATTTT. The genes are TRBV2 and TRBJ2-3, with D perhaps being TRBD1 or TRBD2 (5 bases each). CDR1 is SNHLY and CDR2 is FYNNEI in the germline V gene. V was cut by 6 bases and J by 3 bases, with 13 bases left in between. The CDR3 totals 14 residues.

Many counts were recorded for this clonotype. The rearrangement joins TRBV9 to TRBJ2-2; 8 positions match TRBD2. Germline assignment: CDR1 SGDLS and CDR2 YYNGEE. The CDR3 is 14 amino acids. J was trimmed by 5 bases and V by 6 bases; bases with no gene match: 6. CDR3 coding DNA: TGTGCCAGCAACCGCCGGGAGGGGACCGGGGAGCTGTTTTTT. This gives the protein CASNRREGTGELFF.

V usage is TRBV10-2 and J usage is TRBJ2-1; no clear D gene. This CDR3 is 13 amino acids long. Germline assignment: CDR1 WSHSY and CDR2 SAAADI. Trimming took off 7 bases at V and 5 bases at J, with 12 bases between the two ends. The CDR3 is CASTLFQNNEQFF. The CDR3 DNA is TGCGCCAGCACCCTATTCCAAAACAATGAGCAGTTCTTC.

This clonotype came up a few times. This chain links TRBV28 with TRBJ2-1; 7 bases are a match to TRBD2. Germline lookup yields CDR1 MDHEN and CDR2 SYDVKM. The trim removed 6 bases at V and 4 bases at J, leaving 6 bases unmatched. CDR3 length: 14 residues. The CDR3 reads CASRTSEIYNEQFF. The CDR3 bases are TGTGCCAGCAGAACTAGCGAGATTTACAATGAGCAGTTCTTC. Looking up the rest from reference TRBV28 and TRBJ2-1 gives the full variable domain: DVKVTQSSRYLVKRTGEKVFLECVQDMDHENMFWYRQDPGLGLRLIYFSYDVKMKEKGDIPEGYSVSREKKERFSLILESASTNQTSMYLCASRTSEIYNEQFFGPGTRLTVL.

The table lists this clonotype with many counts. The chain employs TRBV5-1 and TRBJ2-3, with 8 bases lining up with TRBD2. Germline V gene lookup returns CDR1 SGHRS and CDR2 YFSETQ. V trimming: 6 bases; J trimming: 2 bases; junction bases outside the gene matches: 5. This CDR3 is built from 14 residues. The CDR3, as DNA: TGCGCCAGCACCGGCGGGAGGATCACAGATACGCAGTATTTT. Its translation: CASTGGRITDTQYF.

In this sample, this clonotype turned up many times. The chain links TRBV20-1 to TRBJ2-5, with 7 nucleotides matching TRBD2. This CDR3 is 16 amino acids long. The V segment lost 4 bases and the J segment 0 bases; nucleotides outside the gene matches: 11. CDR1 and CDR2 from the germline V gene are DFQATT and SNEGSKA (reference sequence). The CDR3 spells CSATPRLASYQETQYF. In DNA, the CDR3 is TGCAGTGCTACCCCGAGACTAGCCTCATACCAAGAGACCCAGTACTTC.

This clonotype was observed a handful of times. The chain couples TRBV5-1 to TRBJ1-2; 9 nucleotides align to TRBD1. Trimming cost V 4 bases and J 7 bases; bases outside gene matches: 14. Germline CDR1 SGHRS, CDR2 YFSETQ. CDR3 length equals 16 residues. The CDR3: CASSLLPPGQGGGYTF. CDR3 coding DNA: TGCGCCAGCAGCCTCCTCCCTCCGGGACAGGGCGGTGGCTACACCTTC.

This clonotype was observed at least ten times. This chain connects TRBV7-9 to TRBJ2-2; 8 nucleotides line up with TRBD1. This CDR3 spans 15 amino acids. Losses at the gene ends were 10 bases for V and 5 bases for J; bases not matched to a gene: 12. Per the germline V gene, CDR1 is SEHNR and CDR2 is FQNEAQ (reference sequence). The CDR3 region is CANHGSDRETGELFF. CDR3 DNA sequence: TGTGCCAACCATGGGTCGGACAGGGAGACCGGGGAGCTGTTTTTT. Filled out from reference TRBV7-9 and TRBJ2-2, the complete variable domain reads DTGVSQNPRHKITKRGQNVTFRCDPISEHNRLYWYRQTLGQGPEFLTYFQNEAQLEKSRLLSDRFSAERPKGSFSTLEIQRTEQGDSAMYLCANHGSDRETGELFFGEGSRLTVL.

This clonotype has more than one count but fewer than ten. The CDR3 DNA reads as TGTGCCAGCACCACCCTAGGGGGCAGCCAGATCTCGAACACCGGGGAGCTGTTTTTT. Its protein product is CASTTLGGSQISNTGELFF. The chain recombines TRBV6-1 with TRBJ2-2; the match to TRBD1 covers 7 bases. Germline V gene lookup returns CDR1 MNHNS and CDR2 SASEGT. Losses at the gene ends were 7 bases for V and 0 bases for J; bases not matched to a gene: 17. The CDR3 is 19 residues long.

In this sample, this clonotype turned up a few times. The V call is TRBV29-1, the J call TRBJ2-3, with 7 bases matching TRBD1. The length of the CDR3 is 14 residues. Losses at the gene ends were 8 bases for V and 0 bases for J; bases not matched to a gene: 8. From germline, CDR1 is SQVTM and CDR2 ANQGSEA. The CDR3 sequence is CSTPRTGSTDTQYF. The CDR3 DNA reads as TGCAGCACACCTCGGACAGGTAGCACAGATACGCAGTATTTT.